This record looks at one TCR beta chain sequence and its context. This sample was included in a study of T cell responses to AZD1222 COVID-19 vaccine. TCRdb keeps only in-frame clones here, not all; method: immunoSEQ multiplex PCR. The sample includes about 84,000 clones, nearly 90% of them seen just once. Trimming cost V 1 base and J 6 bases, with 3 bases left between them. The germline gives CDR1 SGHTA, CDR2 FQGTGA. The CDR3 runs to 12 residues. This receptor was taken from an adult in good health. The source material was peripheral blood, sampled on day 0 of AZD1222 vaccination. V is TRBV7-3 and J is TRBJ2-2; no clear D. The CDR3 loop is CASSLRAGELFF. In nucleotides, the CDR3 is TGTGCCAGCAGCTTAAGGGCCGGGGAGCTGTTTTTT.